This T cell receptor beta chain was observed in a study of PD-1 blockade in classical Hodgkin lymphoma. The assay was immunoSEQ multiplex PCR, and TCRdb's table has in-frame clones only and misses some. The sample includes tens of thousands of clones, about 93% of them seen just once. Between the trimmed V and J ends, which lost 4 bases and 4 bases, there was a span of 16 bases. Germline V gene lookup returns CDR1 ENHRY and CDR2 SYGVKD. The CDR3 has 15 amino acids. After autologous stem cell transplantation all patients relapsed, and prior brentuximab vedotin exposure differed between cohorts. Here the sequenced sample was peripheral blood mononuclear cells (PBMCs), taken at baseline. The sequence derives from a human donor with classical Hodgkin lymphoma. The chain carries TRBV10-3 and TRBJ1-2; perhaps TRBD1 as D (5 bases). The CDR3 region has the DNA TGTGCCATCAGTGTTCGGCCAGGGTACGGCTATGGCTACACCTTC. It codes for CAISVRPGYGYGYTF.